The 9 T cell receptor beta chains in this list originate from one sample, sequenced in a study of healthy donors' naive CD4 and CD8 T cells. TCR libraries were built from roughly 0.5 ug of total RNA by linear amplification. TCRdb recomputed calls from the reads with MiXCR, one row per CDR3 protein. The sample contains about 180,000 distinct CDR3 sequences, nearly 75% of which appear only once. Sequenced input: naive CD4+ and CD8+ T cells sorted from blood, pooled from several donors. These receptors all stem from a pool of human donors in good health; the sample pools cells from several healthy donors.

The gene calls are TRBV19 and TRBJ2-1; D not resolved. The CDR3 covers 16 residues. CDR1 and CDR2 from the germline V gene are LNHDA and SQIVND (reference sequence). Trimming took 5 bases from V and 4 from J, leaving 18 bases between them. The chain's CDR3 is CASSARSIPLYNEQFF. CDR3 bases: TGTGCCAGTAGTGCCCGTAGCATCCCGTTATACAATGAGCAGTTCTTC.

This clonotype was seen a few times. This sequence joins TRBV6-5 and TRBJ1-1; D remains unclear. The CDR3 runs 15 residues. Trimming stripped 5 bases from V and 1 base from J, with 14 bases between. The germline gives CDR1 MNHEY, CDR2 SVGAGI. The CDR3 nucleotides are TGTGCCAGCAGTCGGGCCGCTGGTGGGAACACTGAAGCTTTCTTT. Its protein product is CASSRAAGGNTEAFF.

The CDR3 loop reads CASSLTGAETQYF. The CDR3 coding sequence is TGTGCCAGCAGTTTAACGGGGGCCGAGACCCAGTACTTC. The chain carries TRBV12-3 or TRBV12-4 and TRBJ2-5; D may be TRBD1 or TRBD2 (6 bases each). Trimming left V 2 bases short and J 5 bases short, with 9 bases between. This CDR3 is built from 13 residues.

This chain uses TRBV29-1 with TRBJ1-2, with D perhaps TRBD1 (5 bases). CDR1 is SQVTM, CDR2 ANQGSEA, per germline. CDR3 length: 10 residues. V was shortened by 3 bases and J by 8 bases, with 7 bases between the two germline ends. The CDR3 region has the DNA TGCAGCGTTGAGCAGGGAGGCTACACCTTC. It encodes CSVEQGGYTF.

As regards this clonotype: A junction end diverges from the germline sequence, so it may reflect a read error. The chain is built from TRBV6-2 or TRBV6-3 and TRBJ1-3, with D hard to call. Germline V gene sequence: CDR1 MNHEY, CDR2 SVGEGT. The CDR3 spans 14 residues. CDR3 DNA: TGTGCCAGCATTTACGGCGGATCTGGAAACACCATATATTTT. Translated: CASIYGGSGNTIYF.

The rearrangement uses TRBV19 and TRBJ1-1; weak D call: TRBD1 (6 bases). V was trimmed by 10 bases and J by 5 bases, leaving 17 bases between them. Germline assignment: CDR1 LNHDA and CDR2 SQIVND (reference sequence). This CDR3 has 13 residues. The DNA for the CDR3 is TGTGCCATCCGACCGAGGGGGAGGACTGAAGCTTTCTTT. Amino acids: CAIRPRGRTEAFF. The variable domain in full, with the rest retrieved from reference TRBV19 and TRBJ1-1, is DGGITQSPKYLFRKEGQNVTLSCEQNLNHDAMYWYRQDPGQGLRLIYYSQIVNDFQKGDIAEGYSVSREKKESFPLTVTSAQKNPTAFYLCAIRPRGRTEAFFGQGTRLTVV.

The rearrangement joins TRBV7-2 to TRBJ2-7; 11 nucleotides match TRBD2. The germline V gene has CDR1 SGHTA and CDR2 FQGNSA. Losses at the gene ends were 5 bases for V and 4 bases for J; bases not matched to a gene: 7. The CDR3 covers 15 residues. CDR3: CASSRTSGSGYEQYF. CDR3 bases: TGTGCCAGCAGCAGAACTAGCGGGAGTGGGTACGAGCAGTACTTC.

The chain couples TRBV29-1 to TRBJ1-2; 7 bases agree with TRBD1. Germline V gene data show CDR1 as SQVTM and CDR2 as ANQGSEA. Unmatched junction bases numbered 8, after V lost 7 bases and J lost 3 bases. This CDR3 has 13 amino acids. CDR3 sequence (DNA): TGCAGCGCCGTTGAGGGGGCCGACTATGGCTACACCTTC. Translated: CSAVEGADYGYTF.

There are a few counts of this clonotype. This chain uses TRBV5-1 with TRBJ1-6, with TRBD1 as a possible D gene (6 bases). Germline lookup yields CDR1 SGHRS and CDR2 YFSETQ. The CDR3 runs 15 residues. Trimming took off 2 bases at V and 4 bases at J, with 10 bases between the two ends. CDR3 residues: CASSLGQIYNSPLHF. As DNA, the CDR3 is TGCGCCAGCAGCTTAGGACAGATTTATAATTCACCCCTCCACTTT.